This T cell receptor beta chain derives from a study of blood T cell repertoires in COVID-19. In the study overall: The origin of the acute and convalescent COVID-19 samples was the United States, Italy and Spain. PBMCs, B-cell-depleted T cells, or T cells provided the cDNA or gDNA that made up the material.

By proportion, this clone is medium-sized. Original handling: Counts of nucleated cells, estimated from reference gene primer amplification, were obtained. Sequencing was performed with immunoSEQ multiplex PCR; in TCRdb, only in-frame clones are kept and a portion is missing. The V and J calls and clone size come from that table; D and trimming were worked out from the DNA. The sample has approximately 46,000 clones; about 70% are singletons. Germline V gene lookup returns CDR1 SGHAT and CDR2 FQDESV (reference sequence). With 5 bases clipped from V and 8 bases from J, the junction kept 8 bases outside the gene matches. This CDR3 has 13 amino acids.

Sample: peripheral blood. The TCR comes from a man at least 80 years old with acute or convalescent COVID-19. This chain connects TRBV11-1 to TRBJ1-2, with TRBD1 matching 7 bases. For the CDR3, the DNA is TGTGCCAGCAGCCGGGACAGCCACCTGGGCTACACCTTC. This gives the protein CASSRDSHLGYTF.